What follows describes a single TCR beta chain. TCR beta cDNA was generated via 5'RACE template switching incorporating UMIs. TCRdb reanalyzed the 5' RACE reads, giving one entry per CDR3 protein sequence and no DNA. With hundreds of thousands of distinct CDR3 sequences in the sample, the ten largest clones hold 6% to 8%. CDR1 MNHEY and CDR2 SVGAGI come from the germline V gene. This CDR3 has 13 amino acids. This sample is drawn from a study of T cells expressing NK-cell markers. Overall study: Researchers got TCR beta repertoires out of sorted CD3+CD56+NKG2C+, CD3+CD56+NKG2C- and CD3+CD56-NKG2C+ T cells. HCMV seropositivity marked most of the eight sequenced donors; one was seronegative.

This TCR was sampled from a woman aged 18-70 years in good health. The V and J genes are TRBV6-5 and TRBJ1-3. Material for sequencing was blood T cells: a sorted CD56 or NKG2C T cell subset, CD4+ or CD8+ T cells, or bulk PBMC T cells (not recorded which). The CDR3 spells CASSYPGGNTIYF.